This T cell receptor (beta chain) was sequenced during a study of T cell responses to AZD1222 COVID-19 vaccine. This CDR3 contains 12 residues. V lost 3 bases to trimming and J lost 8 bases, with 9 bases between them. Germline values: CDR1 SGHDT, CDR2 YYEEEE. Assay: immunoSEQ multiplex PCR; the TCRdb copy retains only in-frame clones and omits some. The sample holds about 81,000 clones, approximately 83% seen once. The TCR originated in an adult who received the AZD1222 COVID-19 vaccine. The V and J genes are TRBV5-6 and TRBJ2-1; D is tentatively TRBD1 or TRBD2 (5 bases each). Sequenced here: peripheral blood, sampled 28 days after the second AZD1222 dose. The CDR3 reads CASSWVGDEQFF. Written as DNA, the CDR3 is TGTGCCAGCAGCTGGGTGGGGGATGAGCAGTTCTTC.